These 25 T cell receptor beta chains came from one sample sequenced in a study of patients and donors after allogeneic stem cell transplantation. MiXCR, run by TCRdb on the RT-PCR reads, gives a single entry per CDR3 protein. This table has more than 75,000 distinct CDR3 sequences, 4% to 5% appearing once. Sequenced: blood, either unsorted or a sorted T cell fraction (not recorded which). The receptors were gathered from a human donor who was either an allogeneic HSCT recipient or a stem cell or donor lymphocyte infusion donor (not recorded which). It is not recorded whose cells these are; they may come from a transplant donor.

This clonotype was counted at least ten times. CDR3 residues: CASSLGQGGYTF. The CDR3 DNA is TGCGCCAGCAGCTTGGGTCAAGGTGGCTACACCTTC. The chain uses TRBV5-1 and TRBJ1-2; D gene ambiguous. V shed 0 bases and J shed 7 bases, with 7 bases lying between them. This CDR3 has 12 residues. The germline CDR1 and CDR2 sequences are SGHRS and YFSETQ.

This clonotype was seen many times. The chain recombines TRBV18 with TRBJ1-5; D gene uncertain. There are 14 residues in the CDR3. Germline lookup yields CDR1 KGHSH and CDR2 LQKENI. Trimming removed 6 bases from V and 0 bases from J, with 9 bases in between. CDR3 loop: CASSLDYSNQPQHF. The CDR3 DNA sequence: TGTGCCAGCTCCCTGGATTATAGCAATCAGCCCCAGCATTTT.

This clonotype was observed many times. The chain employs TRBV29-1 and TRBJ1-1, with 7 positions matching TRBD1. This CDR3 is built from 14 residues. Germline lookup yields CDR1 SQVTM and CDR2 ANQGSEA. V shed 2 bases and J 4 bases; nucleotides not matched to a gene: 7. Here the CDR3 reads CSVERGGGGTEAFF. The CDR3 nucleotides read TGCAGCGTTGAACGAGGGGGCGGGGGCACTGAAGCTTTCTTT.

This clonotype was seen repeatedly, ten times or more. CDR3 DNA sequence: TGTGCCAGCAGTTTCAGGGGGGCAGGCACCGGGGAGCTGTTTTTT. Translation gives CASSFRGAGTGELFF. The V call is TRBV12-3 or TRBV12-4, the J call TRBJ2-2; tentative D call: TRBD1 (7 bases). The CDR3 spans 15 residues. Trimming shortened V by 3 bases and J by 4 bases, and 12 bases separated the two germline ends.

V is TRBV28 and J is TRBJ2-2; 10 bases fit TRBD1. V was clipped by 3 bases and J by 5 bases; unmatched bases: 3. Germline V lookup: CDR1 MDHEN, CDR2 SYDVKM. The CDR3 is 15 amino acids. For the CDR3, the DNA is TGTGCCAGCAGTTTTCGGGGACAGGGGACCGGGGAGCTGTTTTTT. Amino acid sequence: CASSFRGQGTGELFF. The full variable domain, rest sourced from reference TRBV28 and TRBJ2-2, is DVKVTQSSRYLVKRTGEKVFLECVQDMDHENMFWYRQDPGLGLRLIYFSYDVKMKEKGDIPEGYSVSREKKERFSLILESASTNQTSMYLCASSFRGQGTGELFFGEGSRLTVL.

This clonotype showed up many times. J is TRBJ2-1 and V is TRBV12-3 or TRBV12-4, with 7 bases that match TRBD1. The CDR3 consists of 12 residues. V gave up 6 bases and J gave up 8 bases; unmatched junction bases: 4. The CDR3 region is CASRTDRDEQFF. CDR3 nucleotide sequence: TGTGCCAGCAGGACCGACAGGGATGAGCAGTTCTTC.

This clonotype turned up a few times. This chain links TRBV19 with TRBJ1-4; 7 bases are shared with TRBD1. V gave up 5 bases and J gave up 8 bases; unmatched junction bases: 14. The CDR3 consists of 16 residues. The germline CDR1 and CDR2 sequences are LNHDA and SQIVND (reference sequence). The CDR3 DNA is TGTGCCAGTAGTTCCCGGGACAGAACTATTTCAGAAAAACTGTTTTTT. It yields the protein CASSSRDRTISEKLFF.

This clonotype came up a few times. The genes are TRBV20-1 and TRBJ2-7, with 11 bases matching TRBD1. From germline, CDR1 is DFQATT and CDR2 SNEGSKA (reference sequence). The CDR3 has 13 residues. V lost 6 bases, J lost 7 bases, and 8 bases stayed unmatched. CDR3 coding DNA: TGCAGTGCGCCCGGACAGGGGGCATGGGAGCAGTACTTC. Protein: CSAPGQGAWEQYF.

This clonotype was seen repeatedly, ten times or more. The chain employs TRBV12-3 or TRBV12-4 and TRBJ2-5, with 8 nucleotides matching TRBD2. The CDR3 runs to 14 residues. Losses at the gene ends were 6 bases for V and 7 bases for J; bases not matched to a gene: 10. The CDR3: CASSPSSGSGTQYF. As DNA, the CDR3 is TGTGCCAGCAGCCCATCTAGCGGGTCAGGGACCCAGTACTTC.

This clonotype was seen many times. The chain couples TRBV9 to TRBJ2-2; D not resolved. The CDR3 length is 15 residues. Per the germline V gene, CDR1 is SGDLS and CDR2 is YYNGEE. The germline V and J ends were trimmed by 0 bases and 4 bases, with 10 bases remaining between them. CDR3 residues: CASSVAAGLTGELFF. The CDR3 DNA is TGTGCCAGCAGCGTAGCAGCCGGTCTCACCGGGGAGCTGTTTTTT.

The rearrangement links TRBV5-1 to TRBJ2-1, with 7 bases lining up with TRBD2. CDR3 length equals 16 residues. V trimming: 0 bases; J trimming: 5 bases; junction bases outside the gene matches: 8. Germline CDR1 and CDR2: SGHRS and YFSETQ. The CDR3, as DNA: TGCGCCAGCAGCTTGGAAGCGGGATCGACTCACAATGAGCAGTTCTTC. Translation gives CASSLEAGSTHNEQFF.

Comments on this clonotype: With a much larger clone just one base away, this may be a read error. The chain couples TRBV12-3 or TRBV12-4 to TRBJ1-4; 9 bases match TRBD1. The J segment lost 8 bases and the V segment lost 1 base, leaving 5 bases of the junction unmatched. The CDR3 contains 15 residues. This chain's CDR3 is CASSLGGTGREKLFF. CDR3 DNA sequence: TGTGCCAGCAGTTTAGGGGGGACAGGGCGCGAAAAACTGTTTTTT.

This clonotype was counted at least ten times. This chain joins TRBV5-1 and TRBJ2-3, with D possibly TRBD2 on 6 matching bases. The CDR3 loop spans 16 amino acids. Trimming left V 1 base short and J 0 bases short, with 12 bases between. Germline CDR1 is SGHRS and CDR2 is YFSETQ. The CDR3 nucleotides are TGCGCCAGCAGCTTGTCCTGGACTACTAGCACAGATACGCAGTATTTT. Translating gives CASSLSWTTSTDTQYF.

This clonotype was observed at least ten times. The rearrangement links TRBV6-1 to TRBJ1-1; a weak D match, TRBD1 (6 bases). The CDR3 is 14 residues long. CDR1 is MNHNS and CDR2 is SASEGT in the germline V gene. V lost 7 bases and J lost 2, with 14 bases in between. The CDR3 bases are TGTGCCAGCATCCCACCGGGGGCAAACACTGAAGCTTTCTTT. Protein product: CASIPPGANTEAFF.

This clonotype appeared a few times. The chain couples TRBV5-1 to TRBJ2-7, with 12 bases that match TRBD1. The germline V gene encodes CDR1 SGHRS and CDR2 YFSETQ. This CDR3 has 16 residues. After removal of 5 bases from V and 1 base from J, the junction contained 7 bases not matched to a gene. CDR3 residues: CASRGTGGAGSYEQYF. The CDR3 DNA follows: TGCGCCAGCAGAGGGACAGGGGGCGCCGGGTCCTACGAGCAGTACTTC.

Ten or more counts support this clonotype. The chain links TRBV28 to TRBJ2-5; tentatively, D is TRBD2 (5 bases). V was cut by 5 bases and J by 6 bases, with 16 bases left in between. CDR3 length: 14 residues. Germline V gene lookup returns CDR1 MDHEN and CDR2 SYDVKM. DNA of the CDR3: TGTGCCAGCAGTCCAGCGGCCTCAACAAAGACCCAGTACTTC. Translation gives CASSPAASTKTQYF.

This clonotype was seen repeatedly, ten times or more. The V call is TRBV19, the J call TRBJ1-2, with D possibly being TRBD1 (6 bases). Germline V lookup: CDR1 LNHDA, CDR2 SQIVND (reference sequence). With 8 bases removed from V and 6 bases from J, the gap between germline ends came to 25 bases. This CDR3 has 16 amino acids. The CDR3 loop reads CASQPSGQTPRNGYTF. CDR3 DNA sequence: TGTGCCAGTCAACCGTCCGGACAGACCCCTAGGAATGGCTACACCTTC.

The table lists this clonotype with a few counts. The chain recombines TRBV19 with TRBJ1-1, with D possibly being TRBD1 (6 bases). Trimming shortened V by 4 bases and J by 2 bases, and 17 bases separated the two germline ends. The germline V gene has CDR1 LNHDA and CDR2 SQIVND (reference sequence). The CDR3 is 16 residues long. The DNA of the CDR3 is TGTGCCAGTAGTAAGTCACGGGGGCAAGAAAACACTGAAGCTTTCTTT. This gives the protein CASSKSRGQENTEAFF.

This clonotype was seen a handful of times. At one of its ends the junction is not consistent with the germline gene, which may arise from a read error. The chain combines TRBV5-5 with TRBJ1-1; D unclear. Germline V lookup: CDR1 SGHKS, CDR2 YYEKEE (reference sequence). This CDR3 has 14 amino acids. This CDR3 is CASSLRADNTKAFF. The DNA of the CDR3 is TGTGCCAGCAGCTTGAGGGCAGACAACACTAAAGCTTTCTTT.

This clonotype was recorded many times. The gene calls are TRBV6-6 and TRBJ1-6, with a tentative D call TRBD1 (6 bases). V was trimmed by 6 bases and J by 9 bases, leaving 12 bases between them. This CDR3 is 13 amino acids long. Germline-derived CDR1 and CDR2 are MNHNY and SVGAGI (reference sequence). CDR3 protein: CASSPTGISPLHF. The CDR3 region has the DNA TGTGCCAGCAGCCCCACAGGGATTTCACCCCTCCACTTT.

The V and J genes are TRBV7-3 and TRBJ2-2; possibly TRBD2 for D (6 bases). Trimming removed 1 base from V and 5 bases from J, with 17 bases in between. The germline gives CDR1 SGHTA, CDR2 FQGTGA. The CDR3 has 17 residues. CDR3 DNA: TGTGCCAGCAGCTTAAATGGGGCGGGGCGGACTACCGGGGAGCTGTTTTTT. Encoded protein: CASSLNGAGRTTGELFF.

There are many counts of this clonotype. The gene calls are TRBV18 and TRBJ1-1; D gene unclear. The CDR3 length is 10 residues. The germline CDR1 and CDR2 sequences are KGHSH and LQKENI. Trimming left V 4 bases short and J 7 bases short, with 4 bases between. The CDR3 sequence: CASSQGEAFF. CDR3 nucleotide sequence: TGTGCCAGCTCACAGGGTGAAGCTTTCTTT.

This clonotype was detected only a few times. The gene calls are TRBV5-6 and TRBJ1-6, with D possibly TRBD1 on 5 matching bases. V lost 3 bases to trimming and J lost 14 bases, with 15 bases between them. Germline CDR1 is SGHDT and CDR2 is YYEEEE. The CDR3 extends over 13 amino acids. CDR3 bases: TGTGCCAGCAGCTCGCCCGCGCAGGGCACCCTCCACTTT. Amino acid sequence: CASSSPAQGTLHF.

Ten or more counts support this clonotype. The chain is built from TRBV7-3 and TRBJ2-7, with D perhaps matching TRBD1 (5 bases). The germline V gene has CDR1 SGHTA and CDR2 FQGTGA. Trimming shortened V by 1 base and J by 2 bases, and 9 bases separated the two germline ends. CDR3 size: 14 residues. The CDR3 coding sequence is TGTGCCAGCAGCTTAATCGCAGGGACCTACGAGCAGTACTTC. Its protein product is CASSLIAGTYEQYF. The whole variable domain, filled in from reference TRBV7-3 and TRBJ2-7, reads GAGVSQTPSNKVTEKGKYVELRCDPISGHTALYWYRQSLGQGPEFLIYFQGTGAADDSGLPNDRFFAVRPEGSVSTLKIQRTERGDSAVYLCASSLIAGTYEQYFGPGTRLTVT.

This clonotype has only a few counts. The gene calls are TRBV6-5 and TRBJ1-1; 8 bases are shared with TRBD1. V lost 4 bases and J lost 0; bases outside the gene matches: 7. The length of the CDR3 is 16 residues. Germline lookup yields CDR1 MNHEY and CDR2 SVGAGI. The CDR3: CASSSTGGRLNTEAFF. The CDR3, as DNA: TGTGCCAGCAGTTCCACAGGGGGGAGGCTGAACACTGAAGCTTTCTTT.